This TCR beta chain was sequenced in a study of T cells in Graves' hyperthyroidism and ophthalmopathy. For this clonotype: Relative to the germline gene, one junction end is altered; a read error may explain this.

The TCR beta CDR3 regions underwent amplification using RNA transcripts as the source. First-round RT-PCR of the TCR CDR3 relied on the HTBI primer set. Via MiXCR, TCRdb re-called the multiplex PCR reads, giving one row per CDR3 protein. The sample has approximately 640,000 distinct CDR3 sequences; roughly 46% are singletons. CDR3 length: 15 amino acids. CDR1 and CDR2 from the germline V gene are SGHTA and FQGNSA. V gene TRBV7-2 combines with J gene TRBJ2-5; 10 positions agree with TRBD1. Source material: peripheral blood or thyroid tissue (not recorded which). This TCR derives from an adult man with Graves' disease, either hyperthyroidism or ophthalmopathy (not recorded which). This CDR3 is CASSQIGQGEETQYF. The CDR3 DNA is TGCGCCAGCAGCCAAATCGGACAGGGGGAAGAGACCCAGTACTTC.